The following is a TCR beta chain sequence with its context. The CDR3 runs to 14 residues. V was shortened by 2 bases and J by 5 bases, with 12 bases between the two germline ends. Germline lookup yields CDR1 SNHLY and CDR2 FYNNEI. These data come from a study of T cell changes during pregnancy in multiple sclerosis. The table came from immunoSEQ multiplex PCR; TCRdb's copy has only in-frame clones and leaves some out. Among just over 50,000 clones, roughly 94% were seen once, and the ten largest hold around 0.6%. This specimen consisted of CD4+ T cells from peripheral blood mononuclear cells, obtained in the second trimester of pregnancy. The chain combines TRBV2 with TRBJ1-2; D not certain. The sequence was obtained from a female donor with multiple sclerosis, enrolled in a pregnancy study. The CDR3 DNA sequence: TGTGCCAGCAGTGAACAAGTCCTCAGTTATGGCTACACCTTC. It yields the protein CASSEQVLSYGYTF.